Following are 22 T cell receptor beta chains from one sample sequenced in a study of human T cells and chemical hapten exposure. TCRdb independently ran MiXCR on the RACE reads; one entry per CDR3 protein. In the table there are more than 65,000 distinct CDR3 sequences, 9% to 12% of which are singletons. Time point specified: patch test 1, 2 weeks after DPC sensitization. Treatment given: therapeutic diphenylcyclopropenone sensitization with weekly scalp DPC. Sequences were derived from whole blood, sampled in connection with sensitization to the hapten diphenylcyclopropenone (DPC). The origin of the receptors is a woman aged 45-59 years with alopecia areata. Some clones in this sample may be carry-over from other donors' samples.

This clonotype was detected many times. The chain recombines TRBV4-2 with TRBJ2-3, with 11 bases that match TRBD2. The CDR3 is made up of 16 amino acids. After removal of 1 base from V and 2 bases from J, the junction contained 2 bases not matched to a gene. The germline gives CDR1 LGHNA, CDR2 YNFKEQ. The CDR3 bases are TGTGCCAGCAGCCAAGTACTAGCGGGAGACACAGATACGCAGTATTTT. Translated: CASSQVLAGDTDTQYF.

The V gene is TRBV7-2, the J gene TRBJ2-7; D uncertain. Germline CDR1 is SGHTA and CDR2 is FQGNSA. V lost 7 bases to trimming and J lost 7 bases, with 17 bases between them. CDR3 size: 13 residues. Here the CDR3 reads CASTPALMGEQYF. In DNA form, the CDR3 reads TGTGCCAGCACCCCAGCCCTTATGGGGGAGCAGTACTTC.

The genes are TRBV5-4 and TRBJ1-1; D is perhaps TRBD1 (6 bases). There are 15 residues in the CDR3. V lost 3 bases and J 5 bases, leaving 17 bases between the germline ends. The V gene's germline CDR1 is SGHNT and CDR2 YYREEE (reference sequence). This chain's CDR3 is CASSSDRGLGTEAFF. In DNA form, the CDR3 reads TGTGCCAGCAGCTCCGATCGGGGGCTCGGGACTGAAGCTTTCTTT.

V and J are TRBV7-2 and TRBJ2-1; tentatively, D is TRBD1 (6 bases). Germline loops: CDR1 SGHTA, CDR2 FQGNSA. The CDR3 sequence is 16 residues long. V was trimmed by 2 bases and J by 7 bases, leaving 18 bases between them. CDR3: CASSLNLGFRGNEQFF. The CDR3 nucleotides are TGTGCCAGCAGCTTAAACTTAGGTTTCAGGGGAAATGAGCAGTTCTTC.

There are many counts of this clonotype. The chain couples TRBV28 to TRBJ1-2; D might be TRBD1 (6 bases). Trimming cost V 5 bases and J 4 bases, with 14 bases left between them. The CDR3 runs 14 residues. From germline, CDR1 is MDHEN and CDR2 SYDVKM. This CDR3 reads CASSKYGGGYGYTF. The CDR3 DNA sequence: TGTGCCAGCAGTAAATACGGGGGCGGCTATGGCTACACCTTC.

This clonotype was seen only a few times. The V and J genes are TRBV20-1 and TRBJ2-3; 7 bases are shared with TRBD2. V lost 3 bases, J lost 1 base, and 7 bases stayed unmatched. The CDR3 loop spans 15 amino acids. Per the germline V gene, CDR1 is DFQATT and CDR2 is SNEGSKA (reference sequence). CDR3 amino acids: CSARAGGRGTDTQYF. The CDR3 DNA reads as TGCAGTGCTAGGGCCGGCGGGAGAGGCACAGATACGCAGTATTTT.

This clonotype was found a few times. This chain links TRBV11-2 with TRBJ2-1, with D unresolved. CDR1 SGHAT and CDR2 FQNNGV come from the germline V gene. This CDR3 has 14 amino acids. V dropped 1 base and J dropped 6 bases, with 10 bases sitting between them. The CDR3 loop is CASSLAGPPNEQFF. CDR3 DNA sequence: TGTGCCAGCAGCTTAGCGGGCCCACCCAATGAGCAGTTCTTC.

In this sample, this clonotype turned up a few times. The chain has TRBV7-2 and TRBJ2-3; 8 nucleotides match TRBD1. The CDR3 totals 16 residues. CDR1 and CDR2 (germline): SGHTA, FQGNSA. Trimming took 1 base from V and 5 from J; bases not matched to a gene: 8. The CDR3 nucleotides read TGTGCCAGCAGCTTAGGGGGCGGACAGGGAGAAGATACGCAGTATTTT. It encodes CASSLGGGQGEDTQYF.

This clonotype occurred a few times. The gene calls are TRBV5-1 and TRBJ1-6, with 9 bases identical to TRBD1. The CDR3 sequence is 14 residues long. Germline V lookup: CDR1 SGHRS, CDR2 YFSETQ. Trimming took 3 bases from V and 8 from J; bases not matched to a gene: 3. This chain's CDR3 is CASSSDRGYSPLHF. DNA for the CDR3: TGCGCCAGCAGCTCGGACAGGGGTTATTCACCCCTCCACTTT.

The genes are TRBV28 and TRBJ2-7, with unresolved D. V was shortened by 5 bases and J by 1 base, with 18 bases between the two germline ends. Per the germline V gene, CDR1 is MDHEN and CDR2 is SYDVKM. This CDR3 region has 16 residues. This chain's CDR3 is CASSPQWASLSYEQYF. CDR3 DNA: TGTGCCAGCAGTCCTCAATGGGCCTCCCTTTCCTACGAGCAGTACTTC.

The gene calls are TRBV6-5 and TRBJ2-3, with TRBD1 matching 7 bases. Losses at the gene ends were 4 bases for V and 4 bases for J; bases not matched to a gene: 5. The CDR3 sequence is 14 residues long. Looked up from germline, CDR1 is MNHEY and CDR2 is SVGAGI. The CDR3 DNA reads TGTGCCAGCAGTTTTGGGACAGACCCAGATACGCAGTATTTT. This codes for CASSFGTDPDTQYF.

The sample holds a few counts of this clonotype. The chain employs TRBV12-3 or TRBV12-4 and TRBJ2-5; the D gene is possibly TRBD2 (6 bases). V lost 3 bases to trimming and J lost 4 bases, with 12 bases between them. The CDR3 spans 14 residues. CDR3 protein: CASSLSRRGETQYF. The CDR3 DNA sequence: TGTGCCAGCAGTTTGAGTAGGAGGGGAGAGACCCAGTACTTC.

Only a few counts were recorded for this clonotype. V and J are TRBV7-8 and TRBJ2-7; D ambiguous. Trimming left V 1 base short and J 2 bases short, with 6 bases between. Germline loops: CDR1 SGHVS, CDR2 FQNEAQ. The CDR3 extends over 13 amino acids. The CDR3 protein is CASSLGATYEQYF. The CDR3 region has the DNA TGTGCCAGCAGCTTAGGCGCTACCTACGAGCAGTACTTC.

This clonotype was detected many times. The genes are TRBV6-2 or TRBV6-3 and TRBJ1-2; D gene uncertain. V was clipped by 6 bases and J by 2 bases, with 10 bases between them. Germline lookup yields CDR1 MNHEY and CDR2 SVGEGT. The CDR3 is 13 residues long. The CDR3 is CASSWLSNYGYTF. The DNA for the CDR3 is TGTGCCAGCAGCTGGCTCTCGAACTATGGCTACACCTTC.

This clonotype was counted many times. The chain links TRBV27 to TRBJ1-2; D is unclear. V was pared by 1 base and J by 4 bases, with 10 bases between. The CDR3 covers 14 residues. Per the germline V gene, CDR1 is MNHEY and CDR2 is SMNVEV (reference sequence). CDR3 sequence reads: CASSLFPGIYGYTF. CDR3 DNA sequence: TGTGCCAGCAGTTTATTTCCAGGCATCTATGGCTACACCTTC.

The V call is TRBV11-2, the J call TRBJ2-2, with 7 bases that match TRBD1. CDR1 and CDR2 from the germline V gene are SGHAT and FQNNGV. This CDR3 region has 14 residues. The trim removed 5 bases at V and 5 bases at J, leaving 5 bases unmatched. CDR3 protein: CASSLKTGTGELFF. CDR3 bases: TGTGCCAGCAGCCTGAAGACAGGGACCGGGGAGCTGTTTTTT.

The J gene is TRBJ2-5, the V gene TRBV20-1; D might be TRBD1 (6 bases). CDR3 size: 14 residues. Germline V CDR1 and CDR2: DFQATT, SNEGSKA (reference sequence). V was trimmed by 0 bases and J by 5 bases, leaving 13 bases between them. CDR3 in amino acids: CSAREVRGLETQYF. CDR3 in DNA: TGCAGTGCTAGAGAAGTCAGGGGTTTGGAGACCCAGTACTTC.

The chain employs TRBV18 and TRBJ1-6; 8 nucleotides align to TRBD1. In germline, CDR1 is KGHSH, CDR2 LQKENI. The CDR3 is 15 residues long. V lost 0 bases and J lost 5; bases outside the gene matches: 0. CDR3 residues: CASSPPTGDNSPLHF. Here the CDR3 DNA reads TGTGCCAGCTCACCACCGACAGGGGATAATTCACCCCTCCACTTT.

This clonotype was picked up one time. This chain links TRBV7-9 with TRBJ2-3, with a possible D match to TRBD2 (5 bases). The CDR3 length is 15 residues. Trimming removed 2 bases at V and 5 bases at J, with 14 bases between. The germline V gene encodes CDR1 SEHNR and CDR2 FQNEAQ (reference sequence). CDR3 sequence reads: CASSLRNTGGDTQYF. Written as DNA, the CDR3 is TGTGCCAGCAGCTTACGGAACACCGGAGGAGATACGCAGTATTTT.

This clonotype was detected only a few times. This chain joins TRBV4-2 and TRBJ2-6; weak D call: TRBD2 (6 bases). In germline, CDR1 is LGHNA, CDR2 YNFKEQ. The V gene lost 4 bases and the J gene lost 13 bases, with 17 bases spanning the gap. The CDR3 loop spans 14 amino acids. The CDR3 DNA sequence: TGTGCCAGCAGCCCTCTGAAGGCAGGGACTGTCCTGACTTTC. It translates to CASSPLKAGTVLTF.

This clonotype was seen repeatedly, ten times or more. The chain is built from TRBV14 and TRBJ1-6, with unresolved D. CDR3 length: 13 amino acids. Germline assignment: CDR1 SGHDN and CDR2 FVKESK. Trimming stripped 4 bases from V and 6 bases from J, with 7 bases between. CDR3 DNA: TGTGCCAGCAGCCTATACTTTAATTCACCCCTCCACTTT. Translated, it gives CASSLYFNSPLHF.

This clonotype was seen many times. The CDR3 nucleotides are TGTGCCAGCAGTTCCGGGACAGGATTTCCTAACGAGCAGTACTTC. It yields the protein CASSSGTGFPNEQYF. V is TRBV6-2 or TRBV6-3 and J is TRBJ2-7; 8 bases map to TRBD1. V was clipped by 4 bases and J by 5 bases; unmatched bases: 10. The CDR3 totals 15 residues. Per germline, CDR1 MNHEY and CDR2 SVGEGT.